Below, 21 T cell receptor beta chains from the same sample are listed, as sequenced in a study of OX40 agonist ivuxolimab in advanced cancers. The data were produced by immunoSEQ multiplex PCR, yet TCRdb's version contains in-frame clones alone and is incomplete. Among 38,000 or so clones listed, roughly nine tenths were seen once. The sample was CD4+ or CD8+ T cells sorted from blood, taken in a trial of the OX40 agonist ivuxolimab. The source of these receptors is an adult with an advanced solid tumor such as melanoma, head and neck, liver or kidney cancer.

The rearrangement joins TRBV5-5 to TRBJ2-7; D remains ambiguous. With 5 bases removed from V and 4 bases from J, the gap between germline ends came to 10 bases. Germline assignment: CDR1 SGHKS and CDR2 YYEKEE (reference sequence). This CDR3 is 12 amino acids long. Here the CDR3 reads CASSFVEYEQYF. The CDR3 DNA is TGTGCCAGCAGTTTCGTCGAGTACGAGCAGTACTTC.

The genes are TRBV23-1 and TRBJ2-7; D remains ambiguous. TRBV23-1 is marked as an open reading frame, function uncertain. Trimming removed 3 bases at V and 4 bases at J, with 22 bases between. The CDR3 totals 17 residues. This CDR3 is CASSQRHLSGLAYEQYF. The CDR3 nucleotides read TGCGCCAGCAGTCAGCGGCACCTTTCAGGATTAGCTTACGAGCAGTACTTC.

The V call is TRBV30, the J call TRBJ2-3; TRBD2 matches at 10 bases. V lost 3 bases and J lost 7; bases outside the gene matches: 10. Per germline, CDR1 GTSNPN and CDR2 SVGIG (reference sequence). The length of the CDR3 is 15 residues. The CDR3 region has the DNA TGTGCCTGGAGCGGCCAGCGGGGGGGCGCGAATACGCAGTATTTT. Residues: CAWSGQRGGANTQYF.

DNA for the CDR3: TGTGCCAGCAGTTTTGGTACAGGGGGGAACTACGAGCAGTACTTC. Its protein is CASSFGTGGNYEQYF. The V gene is TRBV27, the J gene TRBJ2-5; 8 positions match TRBD1. The J call may be mistaken, given a closer DNA end match to TRBJ2-7. The CDR3 has 15 residues. The germline gives CDR1 MNHEY, CDR2 SMNVEV (reference sequence).

The J gene is TRBJ1-5, the V gene TRBV5-6; D is ambiguous. This CDR3 contains 15 residues. V was clipped by 4 bases and J by 3 bases, with 14 bases between them. Germline assignment: CDR1 SGHDT and CDR2 YYEEEE. The CDR3 protein is CASSDGVVNNQPQHF. CDR3 DNA: TGTGCCAGCAGCGACGGAGTGGTGAACAATCAGCCCCAGCATTTT. The whole variable domain, remainder taken from reference TRBV5-6 and TRBJ1-5, is DAGVTQSPTHLIKTRGQQVTLRCSPKSGHDTVSWYQQALGQGPQFIFQYYEEEERQRGNFPDRFSGHQFPNYSSELNVNALLLGDSALYLCASSDGVVNNQPQHFGDGTRLSIL.

Comment on this clone: The junction does not match germline at one end; this may be a read error. V and J are TRBV11-1 and TRBJ2-5; D might be TRBD1 or TRBD2, each matching 5 bases. CDR1 SGHAT and CDR2 FQDESV come from the germline V gene (reference sequence). This CDR3 spans 14 amino acids. The CDR3 is CASSPTWDQETQYF. CDR3 nucleotide sequence: TGTGCCAGCAGCCCCACCTGGGACCAGGAGACCCAGTACTTC.

The chain employs TRBV4-1 and TRBJ1-4; 11 bases are a match to TRBD1. CDR1 and CDR2 (germline): MGHRA, YSYEKL. The V gene end was trimmed by 1 base and the J gene end by 7 bases; junction bases not matched to a gene: 5. The CDR3 is made up of 16 amino acids. Here the CDR3 DNA reads TGCGCCAGCAGCCAAGGTCCCGGGACAGGGGGTGAAAAACTGTTTTTT. This codes for CASSQGPGTGGEKLFF.

V and J are TRBV19 and TRBJ2-7; the D call may be TRBD1 or TRBD2 (6 bases each). Germline CDR1 and CDR2: LNHDA and SQIVND (reference sequence). V lost 4 bases and J 6 bases, leaving 13 bases between the germline ends. CDR3 length: 13 amino acids. The CDR3 here is CASSNGGAAEQYF. For the CDR3, the DNA is TGTGCCAGTAGTAACGGGGGCGCGGCCGAGCAGTACTTC.

The chain couples TRBV5-1 to TRBJ2-7, with unresolved D. Trimming pared 5 bases from V and 0 bases from J, leaving 15 bases between. CDR1 is SGHRS, CDR2 YFSETQ, per germline. The CDR3 has 15 residues. This CDR3 reads CASRPPLRPSYEQYF. Here the CDR3 DNA reads TGCGCCAGCAGACCGCCGTTGCGGCCCTCCTACGAGCAGTACTTC.

CDR3 in amino acids: CASSFLPAGQGLREETQYF. CDR3 nucleotides: TGTGCCAGCAGTTTCCTCCCGGCGGGACAGGGGCTTAGGGAAGAGACCCAGTACTTC. The chain is built from TRBV28 and TRBJ2-5, with TRBD1 matching 10 bases. The CDR3 consists of 19 residues. J gave up 3 bases and V 3 bases, and 16 bases lay outside the gene matches. Looked up from germline, CDR1 is MDHEN and CDR2 is SYDVKM.

The V and J genes are TRBV11-2 and TRBJ1-6; D not resolved. The germline gives CDR1 SGHAT, CDR2 FQNNGV. Trimming took off 5 bases at V and 3 bases at J, with 11 bases between the two ends. CDR3 length equals 15 residues. The CDR3 bases are TGTGCCAGCAGCCTCTCCGGGAGCTATAATTCACCCCTCCACTTT. This sequence encodes CASSLSGSYNSPLHF.

The CDR3 is CASSVDSGAGNTIYF. In DNA form, the CDR3 reads TGTGCCAGCAGCGTAGATTCAGGGGCTGGAAACACCATATATTTT. The chain joins TRBV9 to TRBJ1-3; D is perhaps TRBD1 (6 bases). CDR1 SGDLS and CDR2 YYNGEE come from the germline V gene. V was trimmed by 0 bases and J by 2 bases, leaving 9 bases between them. This CDR3 is built from 15 residues.

This chain uses TRBV5-5 with TRBJ1-1, with D unclear. This CDR3 spans 15 amino acids. Germline CDR1 SGHKS, CDR2 YYEKEE (reference sequence). Between the trimmed V and J ends, which lost 1 base and 0 bases, there was a span of 10 bases. The CDR3 DNA follows: TGTGCCAGCAGCTTGTCCTTGTTTATGAACACTGAAGCTTTCTTT. Protein product: CASSLSLFMNTEAFF.

The chain carries TRBV28 and TRBJ2-5; a weak D match, TRBD2 (7 bases). The CDR3 is made up of 18 amino acids. Trimming removed 3 bases from V and 2 bases from J, with 22 bases in between. Germline V gene sequence: CDR1 MDHEN, CDR2 SYDVKM. CDR3 bases: TGTGCCAGCAGTTTGGAAGACAGGCCTATCGGGGGGCAAGAGACCCAGTACTTC. It specifies CASSLEDRPIGGQETQYF.

The rearrangement joins TRBV2 to TRBJ2-7; no definite D call. The length of the CDR3 is 11 residues. Germline CDR1 and CDR2: SNHLY and FYNNEI. Trimming cost V 8 bases and J 1 base, with 6 bases left between them. The CDR3 DNA is TGTGCCAGCGACATATCCTACGAGCAGTACTTC. Translating gives CASDISYEQYF.

The J gene is TRBJ2-1, the V gene TRBV6-4; 9 nucleotides align to TRBD1. The germline V gene encodes CDR1 MRHNA and CDR2 SNTAGT. The junction had 8 bases not matched to a gene; V was cut back by 3 bases and J by 8 bases. The CDR3 totals 15 residues. CDR3 nucleotide sequence: TGTGCCAGCAGTGAATTGGGACAGGGTTCGGATGAGCAGTTCTTC. Protein product: CASSELGQGSDEQFF.

This sequence joins TRBV27 and TRBJ1-3, with 7 bases identical to TRBD1. This CDR3 is built from 14 residues. V shed 5 bases, J shed 2 bases, and the junction held 3 bases outside the gene matches. CDR1 is MNHEY, CDR2 SMNVEV, per germline (reference sequence). The CDR3 DNA is TGTGCCAGCAGTACCGGGACAGCTGGAAACACCATATATTTT. Translating it yields CASSTGTAGNTIYF.

The chain recombines TRBV28 with TRBJ2-1; the match to TRBD2 covers 12 bases. CDR3 size: 15 residues. V gave up 6 bases and J gave up 10 bases; unmatched junction bases: 10. Germline-derived CDR1 and CDR2 are MDHEN and SYDVKM. CDR3 sequence reads: CASRTLAGGPEEQFF. CDR3 coding DNA: TGTGCCAGCAGGACGCTAGCGGGGGGGCCGGAGGAGCAGTTCTTC.

CDR3 nucleotides: TGTGCCAGCAGCTTAGGGGGGGTTAGCACAGATACGCAGTATTTT. Translated: CASSLGGVSTDTQYF. This chain joins TRBV11-2 and TRBJ2-3; TRBD2 is a possible D gene (6 bases). The CDR3 runs 15 residues. Trimming took off 1 base at V and 0 bases at J, with 8 bases between the two ends. The germline gives CDR1 SGHAT, CDR2 FQNNGV.

The sample holds one count of this clone. CDR3: CASSLRDRQGVATDTQYF. The CDR3 nucleotides read TGTGCCAGCAGCTTGCGCGACCGACAGGGGGTGGCCACAGATACGCAGTATTTT. The chain joins TRBV7-2 to TRBJ2-3, with 9 bases matching TRBD1. Germline loops: CDR1 SGHTA, CDR2 FQGNSA. The CDR3 has 18 residues. Trimming removed 3 bases from V and 2 bases from J; junction bases left unmatched: 12.

This chain joins TRBV7-3 and TRBJ2-2; the D is unclear. CDR1 is SGHTA, CDR2 FQGTGA, per germline. Trimming stripped 5 bases from V and 4 bases from J, with 2 bases between. The CDR3 totals 11 residues. The CDR3 DNA reads as TGTGCCAGCAGCAGCACCGGGGAGCTGTTTTTT. Protein: CASSSTGELFF.